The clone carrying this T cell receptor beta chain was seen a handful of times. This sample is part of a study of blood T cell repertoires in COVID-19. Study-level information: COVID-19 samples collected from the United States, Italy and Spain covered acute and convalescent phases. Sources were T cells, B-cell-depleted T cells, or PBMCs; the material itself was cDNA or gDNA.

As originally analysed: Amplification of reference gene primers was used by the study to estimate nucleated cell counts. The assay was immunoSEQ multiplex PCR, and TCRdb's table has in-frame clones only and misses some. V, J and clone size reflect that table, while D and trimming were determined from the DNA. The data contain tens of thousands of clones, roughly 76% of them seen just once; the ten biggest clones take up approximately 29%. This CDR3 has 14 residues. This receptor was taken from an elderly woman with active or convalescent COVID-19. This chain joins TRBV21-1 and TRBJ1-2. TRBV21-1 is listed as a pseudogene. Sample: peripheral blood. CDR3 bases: TGTGCCAGCAGCAAAAAGCGGAGTTGCTATGGCTACACCTTC. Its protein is CASSKKRSCYGYTF.